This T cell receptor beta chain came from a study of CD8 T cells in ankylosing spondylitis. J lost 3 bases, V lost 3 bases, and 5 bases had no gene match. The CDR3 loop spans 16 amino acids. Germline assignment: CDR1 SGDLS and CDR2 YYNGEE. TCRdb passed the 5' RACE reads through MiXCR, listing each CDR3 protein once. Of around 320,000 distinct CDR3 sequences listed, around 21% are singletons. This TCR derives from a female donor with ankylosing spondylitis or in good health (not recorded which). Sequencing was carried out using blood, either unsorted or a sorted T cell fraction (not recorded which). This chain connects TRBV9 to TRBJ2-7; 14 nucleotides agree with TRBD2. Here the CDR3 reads CASSEGLAGVLYEQYF. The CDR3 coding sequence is TGTGCCAGCAGCGAGGGACTAGCGGGAGTCCTCTACGAGCAGTACTTC.